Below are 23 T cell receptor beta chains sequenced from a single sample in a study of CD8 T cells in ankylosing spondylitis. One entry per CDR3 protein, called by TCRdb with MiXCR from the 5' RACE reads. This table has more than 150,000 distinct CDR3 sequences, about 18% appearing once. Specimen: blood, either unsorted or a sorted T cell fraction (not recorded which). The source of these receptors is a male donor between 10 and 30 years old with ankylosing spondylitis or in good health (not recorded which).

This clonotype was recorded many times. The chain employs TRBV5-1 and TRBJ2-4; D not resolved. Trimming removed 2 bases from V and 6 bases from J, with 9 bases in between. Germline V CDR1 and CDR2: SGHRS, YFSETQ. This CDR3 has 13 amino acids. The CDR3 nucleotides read TGCGCCAGCAGCTTTGGGGAACCAAACATTCAGTACTTC. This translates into CASSFGEPNIQYF.

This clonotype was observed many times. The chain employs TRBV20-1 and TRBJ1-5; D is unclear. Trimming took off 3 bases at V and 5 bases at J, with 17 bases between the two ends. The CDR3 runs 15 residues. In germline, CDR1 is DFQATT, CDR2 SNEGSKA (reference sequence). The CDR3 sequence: CSARRWVGFDQPQHF. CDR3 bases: TGCAGTGCTAGGAGGTGGGTTGGTTTCGATCAGCCCCAGCATTTT.

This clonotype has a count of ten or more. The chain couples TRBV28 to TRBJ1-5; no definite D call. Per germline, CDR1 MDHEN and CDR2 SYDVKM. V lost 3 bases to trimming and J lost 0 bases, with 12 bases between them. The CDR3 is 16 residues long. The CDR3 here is CASSFGQLVSNQPQHF. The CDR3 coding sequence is TGTGCCAGCAGTTTTGGGCAGCTCGTTAGCAATCAGCCCCAGCATTTT.

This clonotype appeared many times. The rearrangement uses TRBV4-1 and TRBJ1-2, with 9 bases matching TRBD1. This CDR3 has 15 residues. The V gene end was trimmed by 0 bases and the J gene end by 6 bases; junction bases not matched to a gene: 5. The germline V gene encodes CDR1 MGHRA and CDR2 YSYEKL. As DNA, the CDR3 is TGCGCCAGCAGCCAAGATGCCACAGGGGGCGATGGCTACACCTTC. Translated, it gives CASSQDATGGDGYTF.

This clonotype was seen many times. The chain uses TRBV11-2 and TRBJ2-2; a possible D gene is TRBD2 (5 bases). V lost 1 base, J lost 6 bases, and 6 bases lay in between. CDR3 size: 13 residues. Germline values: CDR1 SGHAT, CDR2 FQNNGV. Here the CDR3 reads CASSLASPGELFF. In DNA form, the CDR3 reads TGTGCCAGCAGCTTAGCTAGCCCCGGGGAGCTGTTTTTT.

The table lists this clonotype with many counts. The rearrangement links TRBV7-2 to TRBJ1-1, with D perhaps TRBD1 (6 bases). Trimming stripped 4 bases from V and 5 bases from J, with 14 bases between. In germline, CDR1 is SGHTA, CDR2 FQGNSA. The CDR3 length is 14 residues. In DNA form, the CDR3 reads TGTGCCAGCAGCTCAGACAGGAGGGGAACTGAAGCTTTCTTT. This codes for CASSSDRRGTEAFF.

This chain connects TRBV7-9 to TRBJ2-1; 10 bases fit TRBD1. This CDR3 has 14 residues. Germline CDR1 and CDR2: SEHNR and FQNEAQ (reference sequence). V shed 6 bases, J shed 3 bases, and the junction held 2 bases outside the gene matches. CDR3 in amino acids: CASRGQGSYNEQFF. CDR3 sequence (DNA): TGTGCCAGCAGGGGACAGGGGAGCTACAATGAGCAGTTCTTC.

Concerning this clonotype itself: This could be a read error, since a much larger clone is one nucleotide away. The CDR3 loop reads CASSYPGEAFF. CDR3 bases: TGTGCCAGCAGTTACCCGGGTGAAGCTTTCTTT. The chain carries TRBV6-2 or TRBV6-3 and TRBJ1-1; D is unclear. With 2 bases removed from V and 7 bases from J, the gap between germline ends came to 5 bases. The CDR3 sequence is 11 residues long. Germline assignment: CDR1 MNHEY and CDR2 SVGEGT.

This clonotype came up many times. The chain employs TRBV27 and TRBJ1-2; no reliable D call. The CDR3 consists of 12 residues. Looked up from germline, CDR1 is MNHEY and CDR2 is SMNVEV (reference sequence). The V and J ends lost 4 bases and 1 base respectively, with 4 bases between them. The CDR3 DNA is TGTGCCAGCAGTTCGAATAACTATGGCTACACCTTC. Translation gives CASSSNNYGYTF.

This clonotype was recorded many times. The CDR3 nucleotides read TGTGCCAGCAGTTCCAGGACTAGCGGATACGAGCAGTACTTC. This gives the protein CASSSRTSGYEQYF. The chain recombines TRBV28 with TRBJ2-7, with 10 bases fitting TRBD2. J gave up 4 bases and V 4 bases, and 4 bases lay outside the gene matches. The CDR3 consists of 14 residues. The V gene's germline CDR1 is MDHEN and CDR2 SYDVKM.

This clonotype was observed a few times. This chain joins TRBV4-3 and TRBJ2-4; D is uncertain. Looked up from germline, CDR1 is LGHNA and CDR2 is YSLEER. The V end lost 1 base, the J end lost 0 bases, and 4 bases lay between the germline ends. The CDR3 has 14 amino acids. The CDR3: CASSQGGAKNIQYF. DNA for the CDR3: TGCGCCAGCAGCCAAGGAGGAGCCAAAAACATTCAGTACTTC.

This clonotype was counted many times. The CDR3 nucleotides read TGCGCCAGCAGCATCGGGACAATCCAAGAGACCCAGTACTTC. Translating gives CASSIGTIQETQYF. The V gene is TRBV5-1, the J gene TRBJ2-5; tentative D call: TRBD1 (6 bases). This CDR3 spans 14 amino acids. Germline-derived CDR1 and CDR2 are SGHRS and YFSETQ. V dropped 4 bases and J dropped 1 base, with 11 bases sitting between them.

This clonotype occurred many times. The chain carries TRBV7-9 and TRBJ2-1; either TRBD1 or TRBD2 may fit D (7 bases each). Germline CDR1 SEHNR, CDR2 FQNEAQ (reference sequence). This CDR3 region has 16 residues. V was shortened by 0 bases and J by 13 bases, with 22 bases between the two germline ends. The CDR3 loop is CASSLALGGTVFIQFF. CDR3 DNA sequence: TGTGCCAGCAGCTTAGCGCTGGGAGGGACAGTTTTCATCCAGTTCTTC.

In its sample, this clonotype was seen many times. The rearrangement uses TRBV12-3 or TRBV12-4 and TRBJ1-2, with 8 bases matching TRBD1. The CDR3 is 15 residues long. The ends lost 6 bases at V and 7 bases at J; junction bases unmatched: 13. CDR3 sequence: CASSHPGGASRGYTF. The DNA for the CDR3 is TGTGCCAGCAGCCACCCAGGGGGCGCCTCCCGTGGCTACACCTTC.

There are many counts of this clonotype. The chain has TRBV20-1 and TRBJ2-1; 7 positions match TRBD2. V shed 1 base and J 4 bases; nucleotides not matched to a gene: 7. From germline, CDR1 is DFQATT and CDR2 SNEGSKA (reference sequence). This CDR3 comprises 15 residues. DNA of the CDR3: TGCAGTGCTAGAGGTATGCTAGCGGATTACAATGAGCAGTTCTTC. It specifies CSARGMLADYNEQFF.

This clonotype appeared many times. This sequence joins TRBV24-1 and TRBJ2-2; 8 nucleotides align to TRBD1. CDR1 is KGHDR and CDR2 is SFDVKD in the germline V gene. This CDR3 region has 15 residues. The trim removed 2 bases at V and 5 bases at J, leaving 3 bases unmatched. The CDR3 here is CATSDWTGRTGELFF. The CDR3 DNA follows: TGTGCCACCAGTGATTGGACAGGGCGTACCGGGGAGCTGTTTTTT.

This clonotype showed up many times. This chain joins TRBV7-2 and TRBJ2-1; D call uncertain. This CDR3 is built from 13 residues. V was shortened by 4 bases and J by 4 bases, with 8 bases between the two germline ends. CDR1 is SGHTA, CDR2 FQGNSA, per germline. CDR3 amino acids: CASSSDLYNEQFF. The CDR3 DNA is TGTGCCAGCAGCTCGGACCTTTACAATGAGCAGTTCTTC.

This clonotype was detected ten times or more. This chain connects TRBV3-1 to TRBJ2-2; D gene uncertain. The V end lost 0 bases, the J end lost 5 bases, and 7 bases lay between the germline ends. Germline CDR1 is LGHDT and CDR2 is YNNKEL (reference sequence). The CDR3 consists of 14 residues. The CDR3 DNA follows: TGTGCCAGCAGCCAAGATGATCAGACCGGGGAGCTGTTTTTT. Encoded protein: CASSQDDQTGELFF. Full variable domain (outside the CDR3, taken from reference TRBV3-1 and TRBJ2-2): DTAVSQTPKYLVTQMGNDKSIKCEQNLGHDTMYWYKQDSKKFLKIMFSYNNKELIINETVPNRFSPKSPDKAHLNLHINSLELGDSAVYFCASSQDDQTGELFFGEGSRLTVL.

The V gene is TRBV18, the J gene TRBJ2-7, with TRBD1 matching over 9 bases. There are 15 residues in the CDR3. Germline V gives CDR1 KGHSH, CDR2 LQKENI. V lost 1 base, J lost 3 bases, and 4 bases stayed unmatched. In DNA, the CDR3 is TGTGCCAGCTCACCACTCGGACAGGGGTACTACGAGCAGTACTTC. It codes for CASSPLGQGYYEQYF.

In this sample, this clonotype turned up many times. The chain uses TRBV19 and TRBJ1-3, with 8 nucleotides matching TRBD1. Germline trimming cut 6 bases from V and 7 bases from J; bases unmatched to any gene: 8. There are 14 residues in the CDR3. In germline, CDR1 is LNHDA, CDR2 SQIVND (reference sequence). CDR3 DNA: TGTGCCAGTAGCCCGCGGACAGGGACCAACACCATATATTTT. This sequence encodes CASSPRTGTNTIYF.

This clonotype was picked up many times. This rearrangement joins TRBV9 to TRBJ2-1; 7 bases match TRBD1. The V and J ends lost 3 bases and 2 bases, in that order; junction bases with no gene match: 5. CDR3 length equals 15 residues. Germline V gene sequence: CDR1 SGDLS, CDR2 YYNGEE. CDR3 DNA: TGTGCCAGCAGCGCCCAGGGGGACCCCTACAATGAGCAGTTCTTC. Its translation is CASSAQGDPYNEQFF.

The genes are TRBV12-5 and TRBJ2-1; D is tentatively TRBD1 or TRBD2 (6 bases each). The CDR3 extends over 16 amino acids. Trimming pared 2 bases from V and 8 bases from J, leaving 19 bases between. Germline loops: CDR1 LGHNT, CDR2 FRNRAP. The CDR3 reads CASGLNEGEAGDEQFF. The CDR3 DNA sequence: TGTGCTAGTGGTTTGAATGAGGGGGAGGCCGGGGATGAGCAGTTCTTC.

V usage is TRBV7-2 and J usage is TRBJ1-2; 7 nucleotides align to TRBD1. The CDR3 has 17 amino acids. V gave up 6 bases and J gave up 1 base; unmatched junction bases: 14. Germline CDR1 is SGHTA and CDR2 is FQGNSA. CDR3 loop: CASSVKRTGQLNYGYTF. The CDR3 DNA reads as TGTGCCAGCAGTGTTAAAAGGACGGGACAGCTTAACTATGGCTACACCTTC.